This TCR beta chain derives from a study of cytomegalovirus exposure and HLA in healthy donors (dated by TCRdb to the late 2010s). Turning to the overall study: According to an earlier analysis of around 600 of the donors, about 179 million T cells yielded roughly 100 million unique TCR beta sequences and about 300 Gb of sequence data. An early release covering just under 650 HLA-typed donors comprised approximately 290 gigabases of sequencing data and 85 million to 100 million unique TCR sequences. Of the roughly 420 genotyped donors, 81% were placed in the genetic ancestry cluster associated with self-reported Caucasian donors. The study aimed to test whether cataloging public T cell receptors could reveal signatures of past pathogen exposure. The study profiled the T cell repertoires of hundreds of subjects by immunosequencing and related them to cytomegalovirus serostatus. Besides the first cohort of roughly 640 subjects, a separate validation cohort made up of 95 to 150 different subjects was used. The study combined high-throughput TCR immunosequencing, statistical association of individual TCRs with disease status, and machine learning to predict cytomegalovirus infection status. A later analysis re-analyzed previously published TCR beta repertoires from 650 to 800 donors and added high-resolution HLA genotyping to study TCR occurrence patterns. Rather than using new phenotypic data, the later analysis identified candidate immune exposures from TCR beta sequences and from how often those sequences occurred across donors. In an earlier analysis of roughly 600 of the donors, high-throughput TCR beta sequencing was used to judge whether each TCR beta V gene segment behaved as functional or pseudogenic. Donor age, sex, ethnicity and CMV serostatus were compiled alongside the repertoire data. In a later genetic analysis, genome-wide SNP genotypes for about 55% of the roughly 700 donors were used, and that subset was treated as a discovery cohort. Every discovery cohort repertoire had been produced on one sequencing platform. Class I and class II HLA loci were covered by the typing at four-digit resolution. Typing coverage varied by locus: roughly 620-640 donors for A, B, C, DRB1 and DQB1; about 520 for DQA1; approximately 610 for DPA1; 400 to 480 for DPB1. A few DR-DQ haplotypes were treated as single units for association and clustering because of strong linkage in the cohort. On average, 235,054 unique TCR beta nucleotide sequences were sequenced per donor among about 400 genotyped donors of the cohort, with around 19% of those sequences being non-productive. Study-wide findings and limitations: The earlier analysis of a few hundred of the donors excluded over 15 rarely observed V segments, including chromosome 9 orphons, because counts were too low. According to the authors, the approach could potentially be generalized to other disease states and immunological phenotypes. The classifier was reported to diagnose cytomegalovirus status with high specificity and sensitivity in both the original and validation cohorts. A further reported finding was that TCR beta sequences accurately predicted the HLA-A and HLA-B alleles for most subjects in the first cohort. HLA typing was unavailable for some donors at each locus, so association tests used only the typed subset. An earlier analysis of 587 of the donors showed that most TCR beta V segments appeared in productive rearrangements either about 90% or about 30% of the time, which broadly matched IMGT annotations. In a later genetic analysis, fewer N-insertions in productive TCRs were reported among donors in an Asian-associated ancestry cluster than the roughly 700-donor mean. A later analysis found that most CMV-associated TCR beta chains appeared HLA-restricted, with HLA associations seemingly driven largely by CMV exposure. An association between a missense DCLRE1C variant and V-gene and J-gene trimming of TCR beta chains was found in a later genetic analysis and replicated in an independent cohort. In this cohort, only TCR beta chains were sequenced, and detectable features were limited by the absence of alpha or paired-chain data. A few of the identified cytomegalovirus-associated TCR beta chains were confirmed in vitro to be specific for cytomegalovirus antigens. According to a later analysis, TCR association rates differed among HLA loci, with DRB1 alleles showing the most associated TCRs and HLA-C alleles showing the fewest. Presence/absence analyses assumed roughly uniform sequencing depth across donors, an assumption that may not hold. Immune exposure information for the cohort was limited to CMV serostatus. In a later analysis, several top co-occurrence clusters were reported to appear linked to parvovirus B19, influenza, CMV and Epstein-Barr virus. In the study, roughly 160 TCR beta chains were listed as associated with cytomegalovirus. Some IMGT-functional V segments, including TRBV6-2 and TRBV6-3, could not be told apart with the 87-base-pair reads, so those segments were excluded. In a later analysis, HLA-associated TCR beta chains showed more clonal expansion and lower generation probabilities than non-associated chains that were equally common. Linkage disequilibrium might explain the correlated functional status among segregating V segments, but an unknown experimental factor could not be excluded. When HLA alleles, especially DR and DQ, strongly co-occurred, attributing TCR associations to individual alleles was difficult. A cluster of highly shared sequence variants was judged likely to represent a technical artifact of the sequencing pipeline. A later analysis associated 15,000 to 20,000 TCR beta sequences with specific HLA alleles at a false discovery rate of 0.05. While some public TCRs were present in many individuals, most TCR sequences turned up only very rarely across donors.

The CDR1 and CDR2 encoded by the germline V gene are SGHTA and FQGTGA. Including the terminal cysteine and phenylalanine, the CDR3 comprises 15 residues. The sequence is cut down to CDR3 DNA, 45 bases in frame from base 1. Here V drops 2 bases and J drops 2 bases, and the junction holds 6 bases not matched to any gene. This clone has more than one count but fewer than ten. Its recognized antigen is unknown. No base qualities exist here, and no much larger clone lies one base off it. The cohort consisted of 600 to 750 healthy bone marrow donors. Cohort members were all nominally healthy when sampled, although unrecorded immune exposures were likely present. The donor was CMV seropositive and belonged to the group of 250 to 300 seropositive cohort members. Every donor gave a peripheral blood sample, and the peripheral blood mononuclear cells from that sample were used for TCR beta sequencing. Genomic DNA extraction from the blood cell samples was performed with the Qiagen DNeasy Blood Extraction Kit.

Libraries came from the immunoSEQ multiplex PCR assay. The multiplex PCR relied on a mix of 60 forward primers for TCR Vbeta segments and 13 reverse primers for TCR Jbeta segments. The CDR3 region of rearranged TCR beta genes was amplified from genomic DNA by a multiplex PCR assay. On the Illumina HiSeq System, the amplified TCR beta libraries were sequenced as 87-base-pair reads. As for the original processing: A later analysis tallied around 82 million unique TCR beta chains across the approximately 670 repertoires, and about 12 million of those chains were shared by two or more donors. A nearest-neighbor algorithm error-corrected the raw reads and collapsed the reads into unique sequences, merging closely related sequences to remove PCR and sequencing errors. To assign V, D and J gene segments, CDR3 sequences were aligned to IMGT reference sequences. Each retained sequence needed at least a six-nucleotide match to both a V gene segment and a J gene segment. A rearrangement counted as productive if the CDR3 had no stop codons and remained in frame with V and J, and every other rearrangement counted as non-productive. CDR3 was defined according to IMGT convention as the region running from the second conserved V-encoded cysteine to the conserved J-encoded phenylalanine. The earlier analysis of 587 of the donors excluded sequences that lacked an unambiguous match to a single V gene segment. In an earlier analysis of a few hundred of the donors, a V segment was called functional when productive rearrangements were above 56.7%, and segregating when the standard deviation between donors exceeded 5%. A statistical classification framework was built to diagnose cytomegalovirus status from the catalog of TCR beta chain sequences. V and J gene assignment, in a later analysis, came from comparing TCR nucleotide sequences with IMGT/GENE-DB human TR gene sequences. A later analysis assigned CDR3 sequences and most-parsimonious VDJ recombination scenarios with the TCRdist pipeline. In a later analysis, each TCR beta chain was defined by its CDR3 amino acid sequence together with its V-gene family, and reads without a unique V-gene family were excluded. In a later analysis, 450 to 600 highly shared, low-generation-probability nucleotide sequences were removed to address suspected cross-contamination and a sequencing artifact. In a later analysis, a clonal expansion index for each public chain was calculated from normalized within-repertoire ranks of inferred template counts. Generation probabilities in a later analysis came from a VDJ recombination model fitted to out-of-frame rearrangements, and those results were checked against IGoR. Hypergeometric tests were used in a later analysis to score TCR-TCR, TCR-HLA and TCR-CMV co-occurrence, with a repertoire-size bias correction applied to the TCR pairs. False discovery rates were estimated in a later analysis by permuting HLA or CMV assignments 20 times. A later analysis grouped co-occurring TCRs with DBSCAN, adding TCRdist sequence similarity when clustering within HLA-allele-positive subsets. For co-occurrence clustering, repertoires with fewer than 30,000 or more than 120,000 public chains were excluded, along with 4 to 6 repertoires with anomalous nucleotide sharing. This is the immuneACCESS table as TCRdb keeps it, with only in-frame sequences that have V and J called. A part of the clones is gone; compared with another copy, unresolved V genes explain less than half, and the rest is unexplained. V, J and clone size are those of that table, while D and trimming were read from the DNA. This sample has tens of thousands of clones in its table, and less than 80% of those were observed once. The ten top clones hold around 6.9% of the sample.

The chain couples TRBV7-3 to TRBJ2-7; 7 central bases correspond to TRBD2. The source of this sequence is a woman aged 45-60 years in good health and CMV-seropositive. Source material: PBMCs. The CDR3 amino acid sequence is: CASSLLGLGPYEQYF. The sequenced DNA: TGTGCCAGCAGCTTACTCGGACTAGGGCCCTACGAGCAGTACTTC.